The present T cell receptor (beta chain) was sequenced within a study of T cell changes during pregnancy in multiple sclerosis. This table comes from immunoSEQ multiplex PCR, and its TCRdb copy is limited to in-frame clones, with some not included. The repertoire includes around 70,000 clones, approximately 91% of them detected once, and more than 1.2% sits in the top ten. Sequences were derived from peripheral blood, sampled in the third trimester of pregnancy. This receptor was identified in a female donor with multiple sclerosis, enrolled in a pregnancy study.

CDR3 sequence reads: CASSPLGLALDEQFF. In nucleotides, the CDR3 is TGTGCCAGCTCACCGCTGGGACTAGCTTTGGATGAGCAGTTCTTC. The chain carries TRBV18 and TRBJ2-1; the match to TRBD2 covers 9 bases. The length of the CDR3 is 15 residues. V trimming: 3 bases; J trimming: 8 bases; junction bases outside the gene matches: 8. Germline assignment: CDR1 KGHSH and CDR2 LQKENI.